The 28 T cell receptor beta chains presented below share a single source sample, sequenced in a study of blood T cells in healthy people across ages. Through a sample-barcoded 5' primer and a J-beta primer mix, a second PCR was run for roughly 6 to 11 cycles. TCRdb analysed the 5' RACE reads with MiXCR anew, one entry per CDR3 protein. The repertoire holds roughly 1.7 million distinct CDR3 sequences, roughly 30% seen once, with roughly 10% in the top ten. The specimen was blood. Receptors were obtained from a young woman in good health.

Notes on this clonotype: A read error may account for a junction end that differs from germline. The chain has TRBV10-3 and TRBJ2-7; 8 positions agree with TRBD2. This CDR3 region has 15 residues. Germline V CDR1 and CDR2: ENHRY, SYGVKD. This CDR3 is CASSYSRGGSYEQYF. In DNA form, the CDR3 reads TGTGCCAGCAGTTACTCTCGCGGGGGGTCCTACGAGCAGTACTTC.

Details on this clonotype: A much larger clone lies a single base off, so this may be a read error. CDR3 amino acids: CACSPLAGAVDEQYF. In nucleotides, the CDR3 is TGTGCCTGCAGCCCCTTAGCGGGAGCTGTCGACGAGCAGTACTTC. The chain employs TRBV27 and TRBJ2-7, with 9 positions matching TRBD2. Germline CDR1 and CDR2: MNHEY and SMNVEV (reference sequence). The CDR3 is made up of 15 amino acids.

J is TRBJ2-3 and V is TRBV2; tentative D call: TRBD1 (6 bases). Trimming shortened V by 0 bases and J by 3 bases, and 10 bases separated the two germline ends. CDR1 is SNHLY and CDR2 is FYNNEI in the germline V gene. This CDR3 comprises 15 residues. The CDR3 here is CASSEAKTGTDTQYF. CDR3 bases: TGTGCCAGCAGTGAAGCGAAGACAGGAACAGATACGCAGTATTTT.

The table lists this clonotype with a few counts. The chain has TRBV4-1 and TRBJ2-5, with a tentative D call TRBD1 (6 bases). In germline, CDR1 is MGHRA, CDR2 YSYEKL. Trimming cost V 0 bases and J 5 bases, with 10 bases left between them. The CDR3 extends over 14 amino acids. Here the CDR3 DNA reads TGCGCCAGCAGCCAAGATCAGGGGCAGGAGACCCAGTACTTC. Its protein product is CASSQDQGQETQYF.

This chain uses TRBV12-3 or TRBV12-4 with TRBJ2-3; maybe TRBD2 (5 bases). The V end lost 7 bases, the J end lost 4 bases, and 18 bases lay between the germline ends. The CDR3 loop spans 15 amino acids. In DNA, the CDR3 is TGTGCCAGCACCATCACTAGAGGAAGCGCAGATACGCAGTATTTT. This codes for CASTITRGSADTQYF.

The rearrangement joins TRBV3-1 to TRBJ2-7; no firm D call. Trimming pared 5 bases from V and 1 base from J, leaving 9 bases between. Germline assignment: CDR1 LGHDT and CDR2 YNNKEL (reference sequence). The CDR3 extends over 13 amino acids. The CDR3, as DNA: TGTGCCAGCAGCTCTTTGGATTCCTACGAGCAGTACTTC. It yields the protein CASSSLDSYEQYF.

This clonotype has only a few counts. This chain connects TRBV9 to TRBJ1-1, with a tentative D call TRBD1 (6 bases). Per the germline V gene, CDR1 is SGDLS and CDR2 is YYNGEE. The CDR3 length is 15 residues. V dropped 3 bases and J dropped 4 bases, with 16 bases sitting between them. The CDR3: CASSAPEGVGTEAFF. CDR3 sequence (DNA): TGTGCCAGCAGCGCCCCCGAGGGGGTCGGCACTGAAGCTTTCTTT.

This clonotype was seen ten or more times. This sequence joins TRBV27 and TRBJ2-5; tentatively, D is TRBD1 (6 bases). Germline CDR1 and CDR2: MNHEY and SMNVEV (reference sequence). This CDR3 contains 16 residues. Trimming left V 5 bases short and J 4 bases short, with 20 bases between. DNA of the CDR3: TGTGCCAGCAGTGGAACACAGGGTTGGGGACCAGAGACCCAGTACTTC. It is translated as CASSGTQGWGPETQYF.

This rearrangement joins TRBV19 to TRBJ2-7, with 7 bases aligning to TRBD2. The J call may not be correct, given that the DNA end is closer to TRBJ2-5. Germline values: CDR1 LNHDA, CDR2 SQIVND (reference sequence). There are 16 residues in the CDR3. The CDR3 here is CASSRSAGPPQETQYF. DNA of the CDR3: TGTGCCAGTTCCAGATCAGCGGGACCACCCCAAGAGACCCAGTACTTC.

The rearrangement links TRBV10-3 to TRBJ2-1; TRBD2 agrees at 10 bases. The CDR3 loop spans 15 amino acids. Germline lookup yields CDR1 ENHRY and CDR2 SYGVKD. V lost 8 bases to trimming and J lost 4 bases; unmatched junction nucleotides: 8. CDR3 bases: TGTGCCATCGGTGGGGCTAGCGGGGGTTACAATGAGCAGTTCTTC. This encodes CAIGGASGGYNEQFF.

This clonotype showed up just a few times. V and J are TRBV7-9 and TRBJ2-1, with a weak D call TRBD1 (8 bases). Trimming stripped 5 bases from V and 7 bases from J, with 21 bases between. The CDR3 totals 16 residues. Germline CDR1 is SEHNR and CDR2 is FQNEAQ (reference sequence). This chain's CDR3 is CASSQIWTGRENEQFF. In nucleotides, the CDR3 is TGTGCCAGCAGCCAAATCTGGACAGGGAGGGAAAATGAGCAGTTCTTC.

The table lists this clonotype with a few counts. The CDR3 DNA is TGTGCCAGCAGGGGACCTCGGCAGGGTCGGACAGATACGCAGTATTTT. Its protein is CASRGPRQGRTDTQYF. This rearrangement joins TRBV11-2 to TRBJ2-3; TRBD1 or TRBD2 may be the D gene (5 bases each). V was shortened by 6 bases and J by 3 bases, with 19 bases between the two germline ends. This CDR3 is 16 amino acids long. The germline CDR1 and CDR2 sequences are SGHAT and FQNNGV.

A single count supports this clonotype. The gene calls are TRBV5-1 and TRBJ2-3; tentative D call: TRBD2 (6 bases). V was shortened by 7 bases and J by 2 bases, with 20 bases between the two germline ends. Germline V gene data show CDR1 as SGHRS and CDR2 as YFSETQ. CDR3 length: 16 amino acids. This CDR3 reads CASPSVGSGDTDTQYF. DNA of the CDR3: TGCGCCAGCCCTTCCGTTGGATCGGGAGACACAGATACGCAGTATTTT. The complete variable domain, with remaining parts taken from reference TRBV5-1 and TRBJ2-3, reads KAGVTQTPRYLIKTRGQQVTLSCSPISGHRSVSWYQQTPGQGLQFLFEYFSETQRNKGNFPGRFSGRQFSNSRSEMNVSTLELGDSALYLCASPSVGSGDTDTQYFGPGTRLTVL.

This clonotype occurred a few times. The chain carries TRBV20-1 and TRBJ2-1, with 9 bases matching TRBD2. The CDR3 spans 13 residues. Germline CDR1 reads DFQATT; CDR2 reads SNEGSKA (reference sequence). CDR3 amino acids: CRLAGEVYNEQFF. Written as DNA, the CDR3 is TGCAGGTTAGCGGGAGAGGTCTACAATGAGCAGTTCTTC.

This clonotype was seen a few times. The rearrangement uses TRBV9 and TRBJ2-3; D not resolved. Germline CDR1 SGDLS, CDR2 YYNGEE. Trimming took off 0 bases at V and 6 bases at J, with 14 bases between the two ends. The CDR3 loop spans 15 amino acids. CDR3 DNA sequence: TGTGCCAGCAGCGTAGACGGCCAGGTCTGGGATACGCAGTATTTT. Its translation is CASSVDGQVWDTQYF.

This clonotype was counted a few times. V gene TRBV5-6 combines with J gene TRBJ2-7; 9 bases are a match to TRBD2. Trimming removed 1 base from V and 2 bases from J; junction bases left unmatched: 4. The germline gives CDR1 SGHDT, CDR2 YYEEEE. The CDR3 contains 15 residues. CDR3 DNA: TGTGCCAGCAGCTTGCTTGGGACTAGCCCCTACGAGCAGTACTTC. This translates into CASSLLGTSPYEQYF.

There are many counts of this clonotype. J is TRBJ1-2 and V is TRBV20-1, with D hard to call. Germline CDR1 reads DFQATT; CDR2 reads SNEGSKA (reference sequence). The CDR3 covers 12 residues. The V end was cut by 3 bases, the J end by 2 bases, with 7 bases between. The CDR3 here is CSARAVNYGYTF. The DNA for the CDR3 is TGCAGTGCTAGGGCCGTCAACTATGGCTACACCTTC.

This clonotype was seen a handful of times. The gene calls are TRBV20-1 and TRBJ2-5, with D possibly being TRBD1 (6 bases). The germline V and J ends were trimmed by 0 bases and 5 bases, with 19 bases remaining between them. The CDR3 has 16 residues. The germline gives CDR1 DFQATT, CDR2 SNEGSKA (reference sequence). This CDR3 reads CSARDLRTRGTETQYF. The CDR3 DNA sequence: TGCAGTGCTAGAGACCTTCGGACCAGGGGCACGGAGACCCAGTACTTC.

V gene TRBV27 combines with J gene TRBJ1-5; D perhaps matches TRBD1 (6 bases). The CDR3 length is 12 residues. The germline V gene encodes CDR1 MNHEY and CDR2 SMNVEV (reference sequence). CDR3 in DNA: TGTAGGGGGGGTGTTAGCAATCAGCCCCAGCATTTT. It specifies CRGGVSNQPQHF.

The chain couples TRBV27 to TRBJ2-1, with D possibly being TRBD2 (6 bases). Germline-derived CDR1 and CDR2 are MNHEY and SMNVEV (reference sequence). This CDR3 region has 15 residues. The V end was cut by 8 bases, the J end by 1 base, with 15 bases between. In nucleotides, the CDR3 is TGTGCCAGCGCCCCCGGGACTGGATCCTACAATGAGCAGTTCTTC. It specifies CASAPGTGSYNEQFF.

The chain couples TRBV3-1 to TRBJ2-3, with 9 bases fitting TRBD2. Germline CDR1 and CDR2: LGHDT and YNNKEL (reference sequence). CDR3 size: 17 residues. V gave up 3 bases and J gave up 0 bases; unmatched junction bases: 7. CDR3 sequence (DNA): TGTGCCAGCAGCCAGGGAAGCGGGGGGAAGAGCACAGATACGCAGTATTTT. Amino acids: CASSQGSGGKSTDTQYF.

The sample holds many counts of this clonotype. This sequence joins TRBV29-1 and TRBJ2-7; a possible D gene is TRBD1 (6 bases). From germline, CDR1 is SQVTM and CDR2 ANQGSEA. The CDR3 length is 13 residues. The V and J ends lost 4 bases and 1 base respectively, with 11 bases between them. CDR3 loop: CSVVRRGSYEQYF. As DNA, the CDR3 is TGCAGCGTTGTACGCAGGGGATCCTACGAGCAGTACTTC.

The J gene is TRBJ1-2, the V gene TRBV6-5; possibly TRBD1 for D (6 bases). This CDR3 is built from 11 residues. The germline CDR1 and CDR2 sequences are MNHEY and SVGAGI. With 8 bases removed from V and 8 bases from J, the gap between germline ends came to 12 bases. Written as DNA, the CDR3 is TGTGCCAGCGGGCGGGGACAAGGCTACACCTTC. Its protein is CASGRGQGYTF.

The chain uses TRBV5-1 and TRBJ2-7, with a tentative D call TRBD1 (6 bases). The CDR3 loop spans 15 amino acids. Deletions cut 0 bases from V and 5 bases from J, with 15 bases between. Germline CDR1 is SGHRS and CDR2 is YFSETQ. The CDR3 here is CASSLVQGRDNEQYF. The CDR3 nucleotides read TGCGCCAGCAGCTTGGTTCAGGGAAGGGACAACGAGCAGTACTTC.

This clonotype was recorded a few times. The chain links TRBV20-1 to TRBJ2-3, with no clear D. The CDR3 contains 14 residues. Trimming pared 1 base from V and 2 bases from J, leaving 10 bases between. Looked up from germline, CDR1 is DFQATT and CDR2 is SNEGSKA (reference sequence). CDR3 in amino acids: CSARAPLITDTQYF. The CDR3 nucleotides are TGCAGTGCTAGAGCACCGCTGATCACAGATACGCAGTATTTT.

The chain is built from TRBV7-6 and TRBJ1-1; D not resolved. Per germline, CDR1 SGHVS and CDR2 FNYEAQ. The CDR3 extends over 15 amino acids. Between the trimmed V and J ends, which lost 0 bases and 6 bases, there was a span of 14 bases. CDR3 loop: CASSLASGRRAEAFF. CDR3 nucleotide sequence: TGTGCCAGCAGCTTAGCTTCCGGGAGACGCGCTGAAGCTTTCTTT.

This clonotype was observed at least ten times. The chain is built from TRBV28 and TRBJ2-7; D uncertain. The CDR3 is 13 residues long. CDR1 is MDHEN and CDR2 is SYDVKM in the germline V gene. The ends were cut back, 5 bases at V and 7 bases at J, with 15 bases in the middle. In DNA, the CDR3 is TGTGCCAGCAGTCCCTTGGGGATCGTAGAGCAGTACTTC. Translating it yields CASSPLGIVEQYF.

The chain has TRBV20-1 and TRBJ1-1; possible D gene TRBD1, 6 bases. With 3 bases removed from V and 2 bases from J, the gap between germline ends came to 13 bases. Germline loops: CDR1 DFQATT, CDR2 SNEGSKA (reference sequence). The CDR3 spans 14 residues. CDR3 amino acids: CSARGGGTNTEAFF. CDR3 DNA sequence: TGCAGTGCTAGGGGCGGGGGCACCAACACTGAAGCTTTCTTT.